One sample yielded the 15 T cell receptor beta chains listed below, sequenced in a study of regulatory T cells in long-lasting Graves disease. Arm-PCR of CDR3 regions with iRepertoire HTBI primers generated TCR beta libraries. TCRdb re-called the multiplex PCR reads through MiXCR, storing one row per CDR3 protein. The sample has approximately 400,000 distinct CDR3 sequences; 20% to 25% are singletons. The time point is: persistent/refractory GD, antithyroid drugs over 5 years with positive TRAb. RNA isolated from PBMCs was used to make the TCR library. The sequencing here drew on peripheral blood mononuclear cells (PBMCs), taken when the disease was refractory, from a patient treated with antithyroid drugs. The receptor source for this set is a female donor with Graves disease.

This clonotype was observed many times. This CDR3 reads CAWSRGTNQPQHF. CDR3 in DNA: TGTGCCTGGAGCAGGGGAACCAATCAGCCCCAGCATTTT. J is TRBJ1-5 and V is TRBV30; D is perhaps TRBD1 (6 bases). CDR3 length equals 13 residues. Germline CDR1 GTSNPN, CDR2 SVGIG (reference sequence). Deletions cut 3 bases from V and 3 bases from J, with 9 bases between.

This clonotype has only a few counts. V gene TRBV20-1 combines with J gene TRBJ2-3; TRBD2 agrees at 9 bases. Germline lookup yields CDR1 DFQATT and CDR2 SNEGSKA (reference sequence). With V trimmed by 5 bases and J by 0 bases, 9 bases remained unmatched. CDR3 length equals 16 residues. CDR3 bases: TGCAGTGCTCTCCCGGGACTAGCCGTAAGCACAGATACGCAGTATTTT. Translating it yields CSALPGLAVSTDTQYF.

At least ten counts were recorded for this clonotype. This chain uses TRBV7-2 with TRBJ2-2, with unresolved D. There are 15 residues in the CDR3. V lost 5 bases and J 1 base, leaving 11 bases between the germline ends. Germline V gene sequence: CDR1 SGHTA, CDR2 FQGNSA. The CDR3 bases are TGTGCCAGCAGCATGGCGCCGCAGAACACCGGGGAGCTGTTTTTT. Amino acids: CASSMAPQNTGELFF. Drawing the rest from reference TRBV7-2 and TRBJ2-2, the complete variable domain is GAGVSQSPSNKVTEKGKDVELRCDPISGHTALYWYRQSLGQGLEFLIYFQGNSAPDKSGLPSDRFSAERTGGSVSTLTIQRTQQEDSAVYLCASSMAPQNTGELFFGEGSRLTVL.

This clonotype was found a few times. The J gene is TRBJ1-5, the V gene TRBV7-2, with 8 bases matching TRBD1. CDR1 SGHTA and CDR2 FQGNSA come from the germline V gene. The CDR3 is made up of 15 amino acids. With 5 bases clipped from V and 7 bases from J, the junction kept 10 bases outside the gene matches. For the CDR3, the DNA is TGTGCCAGCAGCGTCGACAGGGGAAGCGCACAGCCCCAGCATTTT. Amino acid sequence: CASSVDRGSAQPQHF. The full variable domain, in which reference TRBV7-2 and TRBJ1-5 provide the parts outside the CDR3, is GAGVSQSPSNKVTEKGKDVELRCDPISGHTALYWYRQSLGQGLEFLIYFQGNSAPDKSGLPSDRFSAERTGGSVSTLTIQRTQQEDSAVYLCASSVDRGSAQPQHFGDGTRLSIL.

The chain recombines TRBV29-1 with TRBJ1-1, with D perhaps TRBD1 (5 bases). The CDR3 is made up of 12 amino acids. The germline V gene encodes CDR1 SQVTM and CDR2 ANQGSEA. Trimming stripped 6 bases from V and 5 bases from J, with 13 bases between. The chain's CDR3 is CSVLGGETEAFF. CDR3 bases: TGCAGCGTATTGGGGGGGGAAACTGAAGCTTTCTTT.

This chain links TRBV19 with TRBJ1-4, with D unresolved. The CDR3 consists of 13 residues. Trimming pared 5 bases from V and 8 bases from J, leaving 12 bases between. Germline CDR1 LNHDA, CDR2 SQIVND (reference sequence). The CDR3 coding sequence is TGTGCCAGTAGTTTATCCCGGGCAGAAAAACTGTTTTTT. As protein: CASSLSRAEKLFF. Complete variable domain (other parts from reference TRBV19 and TRBJ1-4): DGGITQSPKYLFRKEGQNVTLSCEQNLNHDAMYWYRQDPGQGLRLIYYSQIVNDFQKGDIAEGYSVSREKKESFPLTVTSAQKNPTAFYLCASSLSRAEKLFFGSGTQLSVL.

This clonotype has at least ten counts. The rearrangement joins TRBV7-2 to TRBJ2-5; 8 bases align to TRBD2. This CDR3 has 15 residues. The trim removed 0 bases at V and 3 bases at J, leaving 3 bases unmatched. The germline V gene has CDR1 SGHTA and CDR2 FQGNSA. The CDR3 region has the DNA TGTGCCAGCAGCTTAGCCCCAGCGGGAGAAGAGACCCAGTACTTC. As protein: CASSLAPAGEETQYF. Based on the CDR3 plus reference TRBV7-2 and TRBJ2-5, the full variable domain is GAGVSQSPSNKVTEKGKDVELRCDPISGHTALYWYRQSLGQGLEFLIYFQGNSAPDKSGLPSDRFSAERTGGSVSTLTIQRTQQEDSAVYLCASSLAPAGEETQYFGPGTRLLVL.

This clonotype has ten or more counts. The V gene is TRBV28, the J gene TRBJ1-2; D ambiguous. CDR3 size: 15 residues. CDR1 is MDHEN, CDR2 SYDVKM, per germline. V was clipped by 3 bases and J by 4 bases, with 15 bases between them. The CDR3 sequence is CASSLDFGLGYGYTF. The CDR3 nucleotides read TGTGCCAGCAGTTTGGATTTCGGGCTAGGCTATGGCTACACCTTC.

The genes are TRBV19 and TRBJ1-5, with D hard to call. The CDR3 covers 15 residues. The V end lost 7 bases, the J end lost 1 base, and 14 bases lay between the germline ends. Germline V gene sequence: CDR1 LNHDA, CDR2 SQIVND (reference sequence). CDR3 DNA sequence: TGTGCCAGTAAGATCGGGGTAGGGAGCAATCAGCCCCAGCATTTT. This encodes CASKIGVGSNQPQHF.

The chain employs TRBV18 and TRBJ1-1; weak D call: TRBD1 (5 bases). V lost 3 bases and J lost 4, with 12 bases in between. The germline gives CDR1 KGHSH, CDR2 LQKENI. The CDR3 contains 14 residues. The CDR3 region has the DNA TGTGCCAGCTCACCTCGGGGCCAGGGCACTGAAGCTTTCTTT. Protein product: CASSPRGQGTEAFF.

The rearrangement links TRBV6-2 or TRBV6-3 to TRBJ1-5, with TRBD1 identical over 11 bases. The length of the CDR3 is 17 residues. V dropped 5 bases and J dropped 0; count of bases not matched to a gene: 6. CDR1 and CDR2 from the germline V gene are MNHEY and SVGEGT. The CDR3 DNA reads TGTGCCAGCAGTCAGTGGACAGGGGGCTTTAGCAATCAGCCCCAGCATTTT. This encodes CASSQWTGGFSNQPQHF.

This clonotype came up many times. This chain joins TRBV13 and TRBJ1-2; D ambiguous. Germline V gives CDR1 PRHDT, CDR2 FYEKMQ (reference sequence). The CDR3 is 15 residues long. Trimming removed 0 bases from V and 4 bases from J, with 12 bases in between. This CDR3 reads CASSLGGERSYGYTF. CDR3 in DNA: TGTGCCAGCAGCTTAGGTGGGGAGAGGTCCTATGGCTACACCTTC. The whole variable domain, remainder taken from reference TRBV13 and TRBJ1-2, is AAGVIQSPRHLIKEKRETATLKCYPIPRHDTVYWYQQGPGQDPQFLISFYEKMQSDKGSIPDRFSAQQFSDYHSELNMSSLELGDSALYFCASSLGGERSYGYTFGSGTRLTVV.

The chain carries TRBV12-3 or TRBV12-4 and TRBJ1-1; D is perhaps TRBD1 (5 bases). V was trimmed by 3 bases and J by 0 bases, leaving 11 bases between them. The CDR3 is 15 amino acids. The CDR3 is CASSLGGGLNTEAFF. The DNA for the CDR3 is TGTGCCAGCAGTTTGGGTGGGGGATTGAACACTGAAGCTTTCTTT.

Points on this clonotype: One base separates it from a far larger clone, so it is likely a read error. The chain joins TRBV28 to TRBJ2-5, with 8 bases aligning to TRBD1. In germline, CDR1 is MDHEN, CDR2 SYDVKM. After removal of 5 bases from V and 10 bases from J, the junction contained 15 bases not matched to a gene. The CDR3 length is 15 residues. CDR3 nucleotide sequence: TGTGCCAGCAGTCGGACAGGGACAGTCGCCTACGACCAGTACTTC. Its translation is CASSRTGTVAYDQYF.

At least ten counts were recorded for this clonotype. This chain joins TRBV12-3 or TRBV12-4 and TRBJ1-5; 12 bases align to TRBD1. The V and J ends lost 8 bases and 11 bases, in that order; junction bases with no gene match: 7. The length of the CDR3 is 13 residues. Here the CDR3 DNA reads TGTGCCAGCGGGGACAGGGGGCTGGTGACCCAGCATTTT. It codes for CASGDRGLVTQHF.